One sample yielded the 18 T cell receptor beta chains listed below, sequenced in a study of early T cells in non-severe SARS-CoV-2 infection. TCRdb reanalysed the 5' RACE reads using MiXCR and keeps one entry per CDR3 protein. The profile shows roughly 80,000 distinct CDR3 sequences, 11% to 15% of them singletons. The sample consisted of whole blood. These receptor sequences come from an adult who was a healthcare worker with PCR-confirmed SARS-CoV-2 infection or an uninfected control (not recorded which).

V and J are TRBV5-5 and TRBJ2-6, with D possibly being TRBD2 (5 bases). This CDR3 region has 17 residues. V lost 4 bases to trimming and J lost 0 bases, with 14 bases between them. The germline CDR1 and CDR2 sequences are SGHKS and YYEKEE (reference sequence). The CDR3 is CASSATSGSSGANVLTF. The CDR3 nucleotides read TGTGCCAGCAGCGCGACCAGCGGAAGCTCTGGGGCCAACGTCCTGACTTTC. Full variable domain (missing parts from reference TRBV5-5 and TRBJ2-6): DAGVTQSPTHLIKTRGQQVTLRCSPISGHKSVSWYQQVLGQGPQFIFQYYEKEERGRGNFPDRFSARQFPNYSSELNVNALLLGDSALYLCASSATSGSSGANVLTFGAGSRLTVL.

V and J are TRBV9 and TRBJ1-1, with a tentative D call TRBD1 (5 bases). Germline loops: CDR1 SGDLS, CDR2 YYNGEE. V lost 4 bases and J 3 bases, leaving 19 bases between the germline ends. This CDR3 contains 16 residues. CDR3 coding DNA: TGTGCCAGCAGCCGAGGGGCGGGGGGTACGGACACTGAAGCTTTCTTT. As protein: CASSRGAGGTDTEAFF.

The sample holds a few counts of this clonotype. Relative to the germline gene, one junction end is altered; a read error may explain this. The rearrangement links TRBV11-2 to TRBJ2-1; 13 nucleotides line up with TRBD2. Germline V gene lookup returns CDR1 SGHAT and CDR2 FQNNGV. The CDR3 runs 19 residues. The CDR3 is CVSSSDWGLAGSRHNEQFF. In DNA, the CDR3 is TGTGTCAGCAGCTCAGATTGGGGACTAGCGGGATCCAGACACAATGAGCAGTTCTTC.

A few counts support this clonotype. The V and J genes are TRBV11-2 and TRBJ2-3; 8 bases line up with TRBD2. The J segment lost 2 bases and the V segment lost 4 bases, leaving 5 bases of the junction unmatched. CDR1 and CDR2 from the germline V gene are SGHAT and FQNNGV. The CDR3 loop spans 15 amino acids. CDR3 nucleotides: TGTGCCAGCAGCTATACAGCGGGGGCCACAGATACGCAGTATTTT. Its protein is CASSYTAGATDTQYF.

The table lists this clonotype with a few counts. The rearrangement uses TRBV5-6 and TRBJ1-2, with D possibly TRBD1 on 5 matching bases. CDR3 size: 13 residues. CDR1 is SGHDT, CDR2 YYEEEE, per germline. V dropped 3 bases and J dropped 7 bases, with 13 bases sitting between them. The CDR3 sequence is CASSYGTASGYTF. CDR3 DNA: TGTGCCAGCAGCTACGGGACGGCTTCTGGCTACACCTTC.

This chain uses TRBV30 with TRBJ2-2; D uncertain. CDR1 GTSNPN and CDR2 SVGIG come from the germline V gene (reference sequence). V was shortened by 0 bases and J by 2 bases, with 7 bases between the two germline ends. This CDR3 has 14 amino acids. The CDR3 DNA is TGTGCCTGGAGTGTAAGGAGTAACACCGGGGAGCTGTTTTTT. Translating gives CAWSVRSNTGELFF.

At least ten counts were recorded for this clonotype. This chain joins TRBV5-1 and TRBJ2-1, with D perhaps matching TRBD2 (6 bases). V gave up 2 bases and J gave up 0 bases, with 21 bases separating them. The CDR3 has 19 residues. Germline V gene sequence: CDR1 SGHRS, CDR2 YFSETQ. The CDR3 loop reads CASSFAGKGLRGSYNEQFF. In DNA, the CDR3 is TGCGCCAGCAGCTTTGCGGGAAAAGGGTTGAGGGGCTCCTACAATGAGCAGTTCTTC.

DNA of the CDR3: TGTGCCAGCACCCCGGGACCCGGGAACACCGGGGAGCTGTTTTTT. Amino acids: CASTPGPGNTGELFF. The V and J genes are TRBV6-1 and TRBJ2-2; D assignment may be TRBD1 or TRBD2 (5 bases each). The CDR3 spans 15 residues. Germline-derived CDR1 and CDR2 are MNHNS and SASEGT. The V gene lost 7 bases and the J gene lost 1 base, with 13 bases spanning the gap.

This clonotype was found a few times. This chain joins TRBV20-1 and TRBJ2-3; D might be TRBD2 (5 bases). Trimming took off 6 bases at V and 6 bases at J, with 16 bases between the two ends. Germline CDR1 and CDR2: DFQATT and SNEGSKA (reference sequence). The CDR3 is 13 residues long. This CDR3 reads CSALNGVSDTQYF. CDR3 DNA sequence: TGCAGTGCCCTCAACGGGGTGTCGGATACGCAGTATTTT.

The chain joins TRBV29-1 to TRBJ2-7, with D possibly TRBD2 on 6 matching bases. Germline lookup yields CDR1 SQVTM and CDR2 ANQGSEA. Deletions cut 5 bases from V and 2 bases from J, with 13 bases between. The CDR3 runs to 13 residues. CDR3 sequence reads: CSVLSGTTYEQYF. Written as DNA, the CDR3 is TGCAGCGTTCTTAGCGGCACAACCTACGAGCAGTACTTC.

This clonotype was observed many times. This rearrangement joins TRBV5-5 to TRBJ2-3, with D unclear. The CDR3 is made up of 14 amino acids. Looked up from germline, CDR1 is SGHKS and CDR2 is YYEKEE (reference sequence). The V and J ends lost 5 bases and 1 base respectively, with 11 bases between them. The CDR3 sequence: CASRREVGTDTQYF. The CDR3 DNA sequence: TGTGCCAGCAGGCGAGAGGTTGGCACAGATACGCAGTATTTT.

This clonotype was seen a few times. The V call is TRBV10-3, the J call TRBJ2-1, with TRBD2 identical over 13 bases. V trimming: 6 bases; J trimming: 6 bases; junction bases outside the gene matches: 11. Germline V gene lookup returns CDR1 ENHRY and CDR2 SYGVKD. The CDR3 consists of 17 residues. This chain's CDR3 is CAIRPPSGTSGINEQFF. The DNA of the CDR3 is TGTGCCATCAGACCACCATCGGGGACTAGCGGGATCAATGAGCAGTTCTTC.

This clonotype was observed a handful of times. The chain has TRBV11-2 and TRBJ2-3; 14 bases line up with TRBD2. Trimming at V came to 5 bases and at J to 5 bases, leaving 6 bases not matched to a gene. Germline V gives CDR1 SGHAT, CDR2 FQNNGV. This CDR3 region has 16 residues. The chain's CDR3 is CASSHGTSGGKDTQYF. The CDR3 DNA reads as TGTGCCAGCAGCCATGGGACTAGCGGGGGTAAAGATACGCAGTATTTT.

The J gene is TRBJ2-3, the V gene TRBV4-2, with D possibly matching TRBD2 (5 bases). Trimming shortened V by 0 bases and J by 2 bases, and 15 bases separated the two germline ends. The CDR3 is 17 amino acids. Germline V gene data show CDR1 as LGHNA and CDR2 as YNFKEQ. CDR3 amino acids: CASSQDLLDGFTDTQYF. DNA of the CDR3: TGTGCCAGCAGCCAAGATCTACTAGACGGGTTCACAGATACGCAGTATTTT.

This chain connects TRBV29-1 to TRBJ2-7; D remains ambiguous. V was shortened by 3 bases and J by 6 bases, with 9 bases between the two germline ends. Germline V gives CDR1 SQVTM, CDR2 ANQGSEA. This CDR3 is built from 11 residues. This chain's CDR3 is CSVESPSEQYF. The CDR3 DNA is TGCAGCGTTGAGAGCCCCTCCGAGCAGTACTTC.

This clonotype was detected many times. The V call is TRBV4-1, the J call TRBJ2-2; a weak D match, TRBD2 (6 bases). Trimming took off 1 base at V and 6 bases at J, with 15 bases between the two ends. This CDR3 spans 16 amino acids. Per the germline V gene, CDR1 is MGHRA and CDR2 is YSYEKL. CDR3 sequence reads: CASSQANLGLSGELFF. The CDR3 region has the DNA TGCGCCAGCAGCCAAGCAAATCTGGGACTTTCCGGGGAGCTGTTTTTT.

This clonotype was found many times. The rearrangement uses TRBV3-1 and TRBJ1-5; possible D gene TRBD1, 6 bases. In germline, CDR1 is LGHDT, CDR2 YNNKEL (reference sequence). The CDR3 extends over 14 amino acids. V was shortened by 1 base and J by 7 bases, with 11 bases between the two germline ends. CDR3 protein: CASSQAAGEQPQHF. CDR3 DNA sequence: TGTGCCAGCAGCCAAGCGGCAGGGGAACAGCCCCAGCATTTT.

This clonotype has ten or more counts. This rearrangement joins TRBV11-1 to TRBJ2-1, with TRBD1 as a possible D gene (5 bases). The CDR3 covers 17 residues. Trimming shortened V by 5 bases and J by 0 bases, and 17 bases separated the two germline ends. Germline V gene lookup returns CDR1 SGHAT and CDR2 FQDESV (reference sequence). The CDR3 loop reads CASSLLSRQSSYNEQFF. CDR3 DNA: TGTGCCAGCAGCCTTTTATCTCGACAGAGCTCCTACAATGAGCAGTTCTTC.